What follows describes a single TCR beta chain. Sequencing used immunoSEQ multiplex PCR; TCRdb keeps in-frame clones, though not all of them. The sample consists of roughly 250,000 clones, about 83% of them appearing once. Sample treatment: 15 to 20 received Ad26.COV2.S at low or high dose, single or two shots; several received placebo; per-sample allocation not given. Collection of samples fell on day 63 after the first vaccine or placebo injection. This Boston cohort included adults aged 18-55 years. This record comes from a study of Ad26.COV2.S vaccination and SARS-CoV-2 variants. Germline V lookup: CDR1 SGHRS, CDR2 YFSETQ. V shed 4 bases and J 9 bases; nucleotides not matched to a gene: 6. This CDR3 spans 14 amino acids.

The receptor comes from a person between 18 and 59 years old who received the Ad26.COV2.S COVID-19 vaccine or a placebo. The V and J genes are TRBV5-1 and TRBJ2-1; 11 bases fit TRBD1. The sample was peripheral blood, taken in a trial of Ad26.COV2.S vaccine versus placebo. The CDR3 bases are TGCGCCAGCAGCCCGCGGACAGGGGGCTCTGAGCAGTTCTTC. Its translation is CASSPRTGGSEQFF. The full variable domain, completed using reference TRBV5-1 and TRBJ2-1, is KAGVTQTPRYLIKTRGQQVTLSCSPISGHRSVSWYQQTPGQGLQFLFEYFSETQRNKGNFPGRFSGRQFSNSRSEMNVSTLELGDSALYLCASSPRTGGSEQFFGPGTRLTVL.